Sequencing of this T cell receptor beta chain was carried out in a study of sequential checkpoint blockade in melanoma. Across the study: Arm A got nivolumab then ipilimumab; arm B the reverse, 1:1. After both sequences, patients received maintenance nivolumab.

Described treatment: randomized to nivolumab then ipilimumab (arm A) or the reverse (arm B). DNA-damaging chemotherapy had not been given to any patient beforehand. PBMC sorting kept live CD3+CD8+ cells without CD19 or CD56. CDR3 length: 14 residues. Germline CDR1 and CDR2: MNHEY and SVGAGI. The V and J ends lost 5 bases and 0 bases respectively, with 8 bases between them. The protocol was immunoSEQ multiplex PCR, while the TCRdb copy is restricted to in-frame clones and leaves out a portion. This table has 17,000 or so clones, roughly 70% appearing once. This receptor was identified in a human donor with melanoma. Sequencing was performed on CD8+ T cells sorted from blood (inferred from file names), taken from a patient given nivolumab and ipilimumab in sequence. This rearrangement joins TRBV6-5 to TRBJ1-5; D gene ambiguous. CDR3 in amino acids: CASSDTNSNQPQHF. In nucleotides, the CDR3 is TGTGCCAGCAGTGACACCAATAGCAATCAGCCCCAGCATTTT.